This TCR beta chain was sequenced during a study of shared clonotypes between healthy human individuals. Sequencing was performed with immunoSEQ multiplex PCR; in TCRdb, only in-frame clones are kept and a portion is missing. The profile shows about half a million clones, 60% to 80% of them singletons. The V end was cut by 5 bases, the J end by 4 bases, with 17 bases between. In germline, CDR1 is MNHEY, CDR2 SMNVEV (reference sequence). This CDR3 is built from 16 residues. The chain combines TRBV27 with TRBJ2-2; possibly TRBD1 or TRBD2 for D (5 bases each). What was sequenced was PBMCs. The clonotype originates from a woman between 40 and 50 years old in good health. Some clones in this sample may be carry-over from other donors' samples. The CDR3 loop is CASSRRDRMGTGELFF. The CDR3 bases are TGTGCCAGCAGTAGAAGGGACCGGATGGGCACCGGGGAGCTGTTTTTT.